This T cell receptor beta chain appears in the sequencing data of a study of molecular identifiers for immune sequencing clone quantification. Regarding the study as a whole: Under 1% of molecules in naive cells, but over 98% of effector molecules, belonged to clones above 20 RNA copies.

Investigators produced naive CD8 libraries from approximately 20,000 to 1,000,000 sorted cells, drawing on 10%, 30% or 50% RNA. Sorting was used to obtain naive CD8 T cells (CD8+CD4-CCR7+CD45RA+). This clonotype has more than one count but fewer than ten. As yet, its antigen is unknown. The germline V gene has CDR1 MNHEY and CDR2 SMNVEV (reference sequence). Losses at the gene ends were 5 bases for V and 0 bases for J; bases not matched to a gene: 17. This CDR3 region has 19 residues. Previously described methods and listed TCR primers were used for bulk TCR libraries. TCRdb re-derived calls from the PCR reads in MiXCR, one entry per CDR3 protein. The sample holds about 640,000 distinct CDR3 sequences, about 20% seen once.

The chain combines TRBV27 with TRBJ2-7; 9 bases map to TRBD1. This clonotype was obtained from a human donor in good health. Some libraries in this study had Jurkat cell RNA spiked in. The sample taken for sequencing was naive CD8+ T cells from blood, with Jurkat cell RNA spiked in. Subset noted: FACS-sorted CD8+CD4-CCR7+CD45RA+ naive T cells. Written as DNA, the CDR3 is TGTGCCAGCAGTCGAAGGGCCGGGACAGGGAGTTTGAACTCCTACGAGCAGTACTTC. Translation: CASSRRAGTGSLNSYEQYF.